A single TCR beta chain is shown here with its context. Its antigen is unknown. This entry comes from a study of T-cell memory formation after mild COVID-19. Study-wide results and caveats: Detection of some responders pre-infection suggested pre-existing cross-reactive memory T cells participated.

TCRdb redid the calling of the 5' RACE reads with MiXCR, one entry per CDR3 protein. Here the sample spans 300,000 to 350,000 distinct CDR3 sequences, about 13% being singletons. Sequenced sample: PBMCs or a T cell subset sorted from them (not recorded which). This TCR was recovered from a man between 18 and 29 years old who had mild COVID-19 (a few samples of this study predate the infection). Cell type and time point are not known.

In DNA form, the CDR3 reads TGTGCCAGCAGTCCCTATTGGGAGGCGGAGGGGGAGAACACTGAAGCTTTCTTT. Its translation: CASSPYWEAEGENTEAFF. V gene TRBV4-2 combines with J gene TRBJ1-1; D is possibly TRBD1 (6 bases). The CDR3 covers 18 residues. Trimming stripped 6 bases from V and 1 base from J, with 24 bases between. Germline CDR1 reads LGHNA; CDR2 reads YNFKEQ.